The 17 T cell receptor beta chains below all came from one sample that was sequenced in a study of sequential checkpoint blockade in melanoma. The method was immunoSEQ multiplex PCR; TCRdb's version includes in-frame clones alone and lacks a portion of them. Among some 30,000 clones listed, around 88% were seen once. Sample treatment: randomized to nivolumab then ipilimumab (arm A) or the reverse (arm B). Sequences were derived from CD8+ T cells sorted from blood (inferred from file names), sampled from a patient given nivolumab and ipilimumab in sequence. Receptors originate from a human donor with melanoma.

This chain uses TRBV7-6 with TRBJ2-5; 12 bases map to TRBD1. CDR1 is SGHVS, CDR2 FNYEAQ, per germline. V shed 2 bases and J 6 bases; nucleotides not matched to a gene: 7. The CDR3 loop spans 16 amino acids. The CDR3 sequence: CASSLPGTGGPKTQYF. In DNA form, the CDR3 reads TGTGCCAGCAGCTTACCCGGGACAGGGGGCCCGAAGACCCAGTACTTC.

In DNA form, the CDR3 reads TGTGCCAGCAGTTACGGTCCCAGCTGGGCCTACGAGCAGTACTTC. Translation gives CASSYGPSWAYEQYF. J is TRBJ2-5 and V is TRBV6-5; D not resolved. Gene TRBJ2-7 matches the end of the DNA better, so the J call may be wrong. This CDR3 spans 15 amino acids. Germline V lookup: CDR1 MNHEY, CDR2 SVGAGI.

The V gene is TRBV15, the J gene TRBJ1-5; TRBD1 aligns across 9 bases. The germline V gene encodes CDR1 LNHNV and CDR2 YYDKDF (reference sequence). Trimming cost V 0 bases and J 5 bases; bases outside gene matches: 5. The length of the CDR3 is 16 residues. This CDR3 reads CATSRDTGGFYQPQHF. In DNA, the CDR3 is TGTGCCACCAGCAGAGATACAGGGGGCTTCTATCAGCCCCAGCATTTT.

This rearrangement joins TRBV13 to TRBJ2-5; D gene uncertain. The assigned J gene may be wrong: the sequence end matches TRBJ2-7 better. This CDR3 is 14 amino acids long. In germline, CDR1 is PRHDT, CDR2 FYEKMQ (reference sequence). The CDR3 coding sequence is TGTGCCAGCAGCTACGACTCTAACTCCTACGAGCAGTACTTC. Its translation: CASSYDSNSYEQYF.

The J gene is TRBJ1-3, the V gene TRBV4-3, with 8 bases lining up with TRBD1. V gave up 4 bases and J gave up 0 bases; unmatched junction bases: 8. This CDR3 comprises 17 residues. Germline lookup yields CDR1 LGHNA and CDR2 YSLEER. The CDR3 DNA reads as TGCGCCAGCAGCCCCCGAACAGGGGGAGGCTCTGGAAACACCATATATTTT. Protein: CASSPRTGGGSGNTIYF.

The V gene is TRBV27, the J gene TRBJ2-2, with D perhaps matching TRBD2 (6 bases). CDR1 MNHEY and CDR2 SMNVEV come from the germline V gene (reference sequence). The V end lost 2 bases, the J end lost 6 bases, and 7 bases lay between the germline ends. The CDR3 loop spans 13 amino acids. The CDR3 region is CASSLGLPGELFF. CDR3 coding DNA: TGTGCCAGCAGTTTAGGACTACCCGGGGAGCTGTTTTTT.

V and J are TRBV4-2 and TRBJ2-7, with TRBD2 matching 11 bases. Germline CDR1 is LGHNA and CDR2 is YNFKEQ. CDR3 length equals 14 residues. The ends lost 4 bases at V and 4 bases at J; junction bases unmatched: 3. The DNA for the CDR3 is TGTGCCAGCAGCCCGGGACTAGCGGAGTACGAGCAGTACTTC. It yields the protein CASSPGLAEYEQYF.

This chain connects TRBV19 to TRBJ1-1; the D gene is possibly TRBD1 (5 bases). Germline CDR1 is LNHDA and CDR2 is SQIVND (reference sequence). V lost 5 bases, J lost 6 bases, and 13 bases lay in between. This CDR3 is built from 13 residues. This CDR3 is CASSPLRDSEAFF. The CDR3 coding sequence is TGTGCCAGTAGTCCACTCCGGGACTCTGAAGCTTTCTTT.

The chain has TRBV30 and TRBJ2-1; D gene unclear. Germline values: CDR1 GTSNPN, CDR2 SVGIG (reference sequence). Trimming shortened V by 3 bases and J by 7 bases, and 10 bases separated the two germline ends. The CDR3 has 12 residues. The CDR3 DNA reads as TGTGCCTGGAGCACCTATGGTAATGAGCAGTTCTTC. Translated, it gives CAWSTYGNEQFF.

The chain has TRBV7-6 and TRBJ2-2; D is unclear. Trimming removed 5 bases from V and 3 bases from J, with 7 bases in between. CDR3 length: 13 amino acids. Germline V gene data show CDR1 as SGHVS and CDR2 as FNYEAQ. Here the CDR3 DNA reads TGTGCCAGCAGCCTCCGGGACACCGGGGAGCTGTTTTTT. As protein: CASSLRDTGELFF.

The chain joins TRBV27 to TRBJ2-6, with 7 bases aligning to TRBD2. Germline CDR1 is MNHEY and CDR2 is SMNVEV (reference sequence). Trimming at V came to 5 bases and at J to 6 bases, leaving 7 bases not matched to a gene. CDR3 size: 15 residues. The CDR3 DNA reads as TGTGCCAGCAGTCGCACTAGCGCCACGGCCAACGTCCTGACTTTC. Its translation: CASSRTSATANVLTF. The whole variable domain, filled in from reference TRBV27 and TRBJ2-6, reads EAQVTQNPRYLITVTGKKLTVTCSQNMNHEYMSWYRQDPGLGLRQIYYSMNVEVTDKGDVPEGYKVSRKEKRNFPLILESPSPNQTSLYFCASSRTSATANVLTFGAGSRLTVL.

The chain couples TRBV7-9 to TRBJ2-7; 11 bases align to TRBD2. Germline assignment: CDR1 SEHNR and CDR2 FQNEAQ (reference sequence). This CDR3 comprises 17 residues. Trimming cost V 5 bases and J 0 bases; bases outside gene matches: 9. The CDR3: CASSPGTSGTRSYEQYF. The DNA of the CDR3 is TGTGCCAGCAGCCCCGGGACTAGCGGAACCCGCTCCTACGAGCAGTACTTC.

The chain links TRBV27 to TRBJ2-7; 11 bases agree with TRBD1. CDR1 is MNHEY, CDR2 SMNVEV, per germline (reference sequence). The CDR3 is 15 amino acids. V was pared by 0 bases and J by 4 bases, with 2 bases of the junction left unmatched. The DNA of the CDR3 is TGTGCCAGCAGTTTATCGGGGACAGGGGGATACGAGCAGTACTTC. Its protein product is CASSLSGTGGYEQYF.

The chain uses TRBV7-9 and TRBJ2-7; D might be TRBD1 (6 bases). Germline assignment: CDR1 SEHNR and CDR2 FQNEAQ (reference sequence). This CDR3 region has 14 residues. The V and J ends lost 3 bases and 5 bases respectively, with 14 bases between them. The CDR3 sequence: CASSFETRGHEQYF. DNA for the CDR3: TGTGCCAGCAGCTTTGAGACCAGGGGCCACGAGCAGTACTTC.

This rearrangement joins TRBV10-2 to TRBJ2-3; 8 bases are shared with TRBD1. Germline values: CDR1 WSHSY, CDR2 SAAADI. CDR3 length: 13 amino acids. Trimming took 8 bases from V and 2 from J; bases not matched to a gene: 3. DNA of the CDR3: TGCGCCAGCGGGACAGGCGTCACAGATACGCAGTATTTT. This encodes CASGTGVTDTQYF.

This clone was detected once. This chain links TRBV29-1 with TRBJ2-7; TRBD1 matches 10 bases. Germline CDR1 is SQVTM and CDR2 is ANQGSEA. The trim removed 5 bases at V and 4 bases at J, leaving 14 bases unmatched. This CDR3 has 16 residues. CDR3 protein: CSVRIYLDRGEYEQYF. The CDR3, as DNA: TGCAGCGTTCGAATATACCTGGACAGGGGGGAATACGAGCAGTACTTC.

This rearrangement joins TRBV7-8 to TRBJ1-4, with D perhaps TRBD1 (5 bases). This CDR3 spans 16 amino acids. Trimming shortened V by 2 bases and J by 3 bases, and 13 bases separated the two germline ends. Germline V gene data show CDR1 as SGHVS and CDR2 as FQNEAQ. The DNA of the CDR3 is TGTGCCAGCAGCTTACGTTGGGGCGGTTCTAATGAAAAACTGTTTTTT. It translates to CASSLRWGGSNEKLFF.